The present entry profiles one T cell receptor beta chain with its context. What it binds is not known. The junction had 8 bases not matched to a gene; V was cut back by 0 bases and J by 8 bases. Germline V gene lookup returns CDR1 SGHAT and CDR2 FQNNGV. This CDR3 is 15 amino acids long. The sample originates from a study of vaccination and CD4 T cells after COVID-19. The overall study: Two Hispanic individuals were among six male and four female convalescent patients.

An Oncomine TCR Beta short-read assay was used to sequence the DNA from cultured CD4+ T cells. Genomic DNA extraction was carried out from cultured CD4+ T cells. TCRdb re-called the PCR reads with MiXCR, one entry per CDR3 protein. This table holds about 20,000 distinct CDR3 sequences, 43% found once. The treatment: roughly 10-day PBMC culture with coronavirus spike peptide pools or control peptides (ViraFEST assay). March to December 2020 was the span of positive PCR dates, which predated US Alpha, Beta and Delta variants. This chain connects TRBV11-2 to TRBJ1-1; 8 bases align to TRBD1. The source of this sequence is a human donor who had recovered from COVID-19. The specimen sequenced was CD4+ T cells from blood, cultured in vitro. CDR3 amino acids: CASSLDRRGRGEAFF. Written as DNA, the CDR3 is TGTGCCAGCAGCTTAGATCGCAGGGGGCGAGGAGAAGCTTTCTTT.